A single sample is the source of the 6 T cell receptor beta chains below, sequenced in a study of blood T cell repertoires in COVID-19. The method was immunoSEQ multiplex PCR; TCRdb's version includes in-frame clones alone and lacks a portion of them. Among 450,000 to 500,000 clones listed, 75% to 90% were seen once. Sequencing was performed on PBMCs or T cells enriched from blood (not recorded which). Every receptor here comes from a woman aged 60 to 75 who had recovered from COVID-19.

CDR3: CASSQESADNEQFF. CDR3 bases: TGCGCCAGCAGCCAAGAATCAGCGGACAATGAGCAGTTCTTC. V gene TRBV4-1 combines with J gene TRBJ2-1, with D possibly TRBD2 on 5 matching bases. CDR3 length: 14 residues. Germline V gene lookup returns CDR1 MGHRA and CDR2 YSYEKL. V gave up 0 bases and J gave up 5 bases, with 8 bases separating them.

V usage is TRBV14 and J usage is TRBJ1-2, with unresolved D. V was cut by 1 base and J by 8 bases, with 11 bases left in between. CDR1 and CDR2 from the germline V gene are SGHDN and FVKESK. This CDR3 is 13 amino acids long. The DNA for the CDR3 is TGTGCCAGCAGCCAAGGGTTTGCGGGGGGCTACACCTTC. This sequence encodes CASSQGFAGGYTF.

The genes are TRBV25-1 and TRBJ1-1; TRBD1 matches at 8 bases. CDR3 length equals 12 residues. The V and J ends lost 5 bases and 7 bases, in that order; junction bases with no gene match: 3. From germline, CDR1 is MGHDK and CDR2 SYGVNS. The DNA for the CDR3 is TGTGCCAGCAGTCCCGGACAGGGTGAAGCTTTCTTT. This sequence encodes CASSPGQGEAFF.

The rearrangement joins TRBV7-9 to TRBJ1-1, with TRBD1 matching 7 bases. This CDR3 is 15 amino acids long. The trim removed 3 bases at V and 2 bases at J, leaving 6 bases unmatched. The germline V gene encodes CDR1 SEHNR and CDR2 FQNEAQ (reference sequence). This CDR3 is CASSFWTGLNTEAFF. For the CDR3, the DNA is TGTGCCAGCAGCTTCTGGACAGGACTTAACACTGAAGCTTTCTTT.

This chain joins TRBV27 and TRBJ2-1, with a possible D match to TRBD2 (5 bases). The germline V gene has CDR1 MNHEY and CDR2 SMNVEV (reference sequence). This CDR3 has 18 residues. The V end was cut by 2 bases, the J end by 1 base, with 18 bases between. DNA for the CDR3: TGTGCCAGCAGTTTACGGACTCCAATACTTCGGTCCTACAATGAGCAGTTCTTC. Protein: CASSLRTPILRSYNEQFF.

This chain uses TRBV9 with TRBJ2-3; D may be TRBD1 (7 bases). Germline lookup yields CDR1 SGDLS and CDR2 YYNGEE. The length of the CDR3 is 16 residues. Between the trimmed V and J ends, which lost 2 bases and 0 bases, there was a span of 13 bases. The CDR3 DNA reads TGTGCCAGCAGCGTGGAGGGACAGCAAAGCACAGATACGCAGTATTTT. Its protein product is CASSVEGQQSTDTQYF.